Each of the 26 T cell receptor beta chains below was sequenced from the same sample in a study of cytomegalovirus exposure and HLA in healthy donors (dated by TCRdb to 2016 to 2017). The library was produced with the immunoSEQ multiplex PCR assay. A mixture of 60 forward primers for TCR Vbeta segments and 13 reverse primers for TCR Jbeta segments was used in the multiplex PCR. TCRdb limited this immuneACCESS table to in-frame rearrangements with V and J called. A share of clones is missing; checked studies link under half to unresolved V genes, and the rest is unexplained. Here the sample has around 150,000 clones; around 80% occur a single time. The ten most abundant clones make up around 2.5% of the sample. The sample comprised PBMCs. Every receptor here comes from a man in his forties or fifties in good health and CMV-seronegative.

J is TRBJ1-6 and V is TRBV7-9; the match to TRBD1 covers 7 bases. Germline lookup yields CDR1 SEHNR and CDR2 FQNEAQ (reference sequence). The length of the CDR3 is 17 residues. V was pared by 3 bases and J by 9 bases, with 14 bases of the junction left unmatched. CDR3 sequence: CASSLGQPPAASSPLHF. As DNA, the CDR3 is TGTGCCAGCAGCTTGGGACAGCCGCCCGCCGCGTCTTCACCCCTCCACTTT.

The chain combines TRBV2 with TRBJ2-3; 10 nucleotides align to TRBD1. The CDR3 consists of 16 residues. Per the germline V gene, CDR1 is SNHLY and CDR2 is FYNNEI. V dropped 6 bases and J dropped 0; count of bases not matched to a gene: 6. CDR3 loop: CASSRDRGLSTDTQYF. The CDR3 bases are TGTGCCAGCAGCCGGGACAGGGGCCTCAGCACAGATACGCAGTATTTT.

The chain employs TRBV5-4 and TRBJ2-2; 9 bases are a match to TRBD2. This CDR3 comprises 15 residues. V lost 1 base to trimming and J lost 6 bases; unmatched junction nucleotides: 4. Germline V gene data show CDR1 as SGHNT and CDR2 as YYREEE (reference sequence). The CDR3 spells CASSLTAGGPGELFF. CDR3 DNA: TGTGCCAGCAGCTTGACGGCGGGAGGGCCCGGGGAGCTGTTTTTT.

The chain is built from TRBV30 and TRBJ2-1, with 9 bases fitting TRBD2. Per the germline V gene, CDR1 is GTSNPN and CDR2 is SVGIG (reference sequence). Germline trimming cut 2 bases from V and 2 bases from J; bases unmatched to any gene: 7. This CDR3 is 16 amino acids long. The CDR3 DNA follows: TGTGCCTGGAGTTCATATTCTAGCGGGACCTACAATGAGCAGTTCTTC. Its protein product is CAWSSYSSGTYNEQFF.

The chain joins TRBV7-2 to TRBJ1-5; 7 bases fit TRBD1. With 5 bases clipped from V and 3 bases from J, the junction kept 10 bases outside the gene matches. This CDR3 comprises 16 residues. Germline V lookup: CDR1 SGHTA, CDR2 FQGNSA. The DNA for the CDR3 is TGTGCCAGCAGCCTAGGGACAGCTTTCCTCAATCAGCCCCAGCATTTT. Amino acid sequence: CASSLGTAFLNQPQHF.

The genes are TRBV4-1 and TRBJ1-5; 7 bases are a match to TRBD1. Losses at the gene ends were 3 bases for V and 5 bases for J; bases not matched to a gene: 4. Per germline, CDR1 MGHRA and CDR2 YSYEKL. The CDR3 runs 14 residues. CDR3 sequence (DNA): TGCGCCAGCAGCCATCCAGGGGGAGATCAGCCCCAGCATTTT. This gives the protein CASSHPGGDQPQHF.

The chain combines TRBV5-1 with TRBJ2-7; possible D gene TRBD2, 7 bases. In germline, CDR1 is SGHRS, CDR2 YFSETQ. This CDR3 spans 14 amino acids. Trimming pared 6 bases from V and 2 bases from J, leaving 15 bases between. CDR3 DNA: TGCGCCAGCACCGGCGGGGGCACTACCTACGAGCAGTACTTC. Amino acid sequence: CASTGGGTTYEQYF.

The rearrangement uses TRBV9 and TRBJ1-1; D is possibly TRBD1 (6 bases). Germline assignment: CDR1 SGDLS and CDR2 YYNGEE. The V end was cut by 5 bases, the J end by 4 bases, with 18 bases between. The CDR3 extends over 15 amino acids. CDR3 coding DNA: TGTGCCAGCAGGACATACCGCGGACAGCCCACTGAAGCTTTCTTT. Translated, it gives CASRTYRGQPTEAFF.

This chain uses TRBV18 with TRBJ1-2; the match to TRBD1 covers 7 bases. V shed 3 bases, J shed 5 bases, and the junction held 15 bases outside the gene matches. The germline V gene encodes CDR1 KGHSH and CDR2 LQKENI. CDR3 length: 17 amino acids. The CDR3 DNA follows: TGTGCCAGCTCACCTCTAGGACAGGACCCCGGAGGTTATGGCTACACCTTC. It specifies CASSPLGQDPGGYGYTF.

CDR3 nucleotide sequence: TGTGCCAGCAGCGCACCTAGCGGGGCGGGAGAAAAACTGTTTTTT. This translates into CASSAPSGAGEKLFF. This chain links TRBV7-2 with TRBJ1-4; D possibly corresponds to TRBD1 (5 bases). This CDR3 is 15 amino acids long. V was trimmed by 5 bases and J by 8 bases, leaving 18 bases between them. From germline, CDR1 is SGHTA and CDR2 FQGNSA.

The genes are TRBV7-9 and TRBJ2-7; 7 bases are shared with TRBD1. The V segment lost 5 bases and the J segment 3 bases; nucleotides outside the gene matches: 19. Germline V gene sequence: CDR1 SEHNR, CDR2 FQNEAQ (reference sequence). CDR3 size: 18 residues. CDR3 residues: CASSPWNRGSPSFYEQYF. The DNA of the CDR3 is TGTGCCAGCAGCCCGTGGAACAGGGGCTCACCATCGTTCTACGAGCAGTACTTC.

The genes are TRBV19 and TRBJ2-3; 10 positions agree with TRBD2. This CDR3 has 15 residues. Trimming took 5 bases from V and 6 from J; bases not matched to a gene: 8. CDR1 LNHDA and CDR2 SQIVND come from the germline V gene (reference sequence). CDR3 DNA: TGTGCCAGTAGTGAGCGGACTAGCGGAACGGATACGCAGTATTTT. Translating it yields CASSERTSGTDTQYF.

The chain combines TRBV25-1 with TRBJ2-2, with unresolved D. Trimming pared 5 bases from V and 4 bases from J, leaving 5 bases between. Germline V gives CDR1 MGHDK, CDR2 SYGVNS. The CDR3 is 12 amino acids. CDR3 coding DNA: TGTGCCAGCAGTCAGGCCACCGGGGAGCTGTTTTTT. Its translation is CASSQATGELFF.

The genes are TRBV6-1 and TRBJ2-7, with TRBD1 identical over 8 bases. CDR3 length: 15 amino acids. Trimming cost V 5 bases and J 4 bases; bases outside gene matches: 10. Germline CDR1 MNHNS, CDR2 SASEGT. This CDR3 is CASSSRQGTSYEQYF. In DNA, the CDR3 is TGTGCCAGCAGTTCCAGACAGGGGACCTCTTACGAGCAGTACTTC.

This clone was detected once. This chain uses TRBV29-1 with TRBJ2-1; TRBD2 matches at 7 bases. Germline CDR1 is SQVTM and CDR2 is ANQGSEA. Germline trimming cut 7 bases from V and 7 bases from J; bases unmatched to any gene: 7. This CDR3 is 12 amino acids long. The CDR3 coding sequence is TGCAGCGCAAGGGAGGGGAGAAATGAGCAGTTCTTC. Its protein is CSAREGRNEQFF.

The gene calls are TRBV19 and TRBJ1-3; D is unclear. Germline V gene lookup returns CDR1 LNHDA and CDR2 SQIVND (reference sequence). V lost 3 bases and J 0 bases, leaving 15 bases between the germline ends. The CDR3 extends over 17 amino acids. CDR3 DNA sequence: TGTGCCAGTAGTATGAATACTAGACTGTACTCTGGAAACACCATATATTTT. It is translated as CASSMNTRLYSGNTIYF.

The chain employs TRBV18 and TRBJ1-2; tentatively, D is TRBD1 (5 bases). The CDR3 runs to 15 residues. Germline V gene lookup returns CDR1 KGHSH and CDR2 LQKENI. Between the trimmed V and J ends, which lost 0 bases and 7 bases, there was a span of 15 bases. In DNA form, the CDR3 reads TGTGCCAGCTCACCACCCGCCGGGGGGGAACCTGGCTACACCTTC. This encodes CASSPPAGGEPGYTF.

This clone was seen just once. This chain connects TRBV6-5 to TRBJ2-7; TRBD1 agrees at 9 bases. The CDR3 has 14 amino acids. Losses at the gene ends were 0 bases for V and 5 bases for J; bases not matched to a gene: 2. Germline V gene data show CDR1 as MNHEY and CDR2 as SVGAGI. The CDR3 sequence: CASSYSGQGDEQYF. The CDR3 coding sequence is TGTGCCAGCAGTTACTCGGGACAGGGAGACGAGCAGTACTTC.

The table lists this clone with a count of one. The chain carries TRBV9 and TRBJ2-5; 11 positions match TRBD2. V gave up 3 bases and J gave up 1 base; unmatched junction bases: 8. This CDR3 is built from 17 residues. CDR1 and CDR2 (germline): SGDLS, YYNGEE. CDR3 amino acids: CASSGRTSGRFQETQYF. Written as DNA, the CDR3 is TGTGCCAGCAGCGGAAGGACTAGCGGGCGGTTCCAAGAGACCCAGTACTTC. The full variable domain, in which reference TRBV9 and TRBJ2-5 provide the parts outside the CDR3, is DSGVTQTPKHLITATGQRVTLRCSPRSGDLSVYWYQQSLDQGLQFLIQYYNGEERAKGNILERFSAQQFPDLHSELNLSSLELGDSALYFCASSGRTSGRFQETQYFGPGTRLLVL.

Here the CDR3 reads CASSSLAGKSPDTQYF. CDR3 sequence (DNA): TGTGCCAGCAGCTCCCTAGCGGGTAAATCCCCCGATACGCAGTATTTT. The V and J genes are TRBV7-9 and TRBJ2-3, with TRBD2 identical over 8 bases. Germline V gives CDR1 SEHNR, CDR2 FQNEAQ (reference sequence). CDR3 length equals 16 residues. The V and J ends lost 4 bases and 6 bases, in that order; junction bases with no gene match: 12.

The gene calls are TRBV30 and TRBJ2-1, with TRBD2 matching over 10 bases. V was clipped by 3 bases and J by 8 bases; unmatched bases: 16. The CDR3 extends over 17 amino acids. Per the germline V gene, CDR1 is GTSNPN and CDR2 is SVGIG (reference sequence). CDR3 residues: CAWRVPLESGRGHEQFF. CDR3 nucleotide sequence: TGTGCCTGGAGGGTACCCCTTGAGAGCGGGAGGGGGCATGAGCAGTTCTTC.

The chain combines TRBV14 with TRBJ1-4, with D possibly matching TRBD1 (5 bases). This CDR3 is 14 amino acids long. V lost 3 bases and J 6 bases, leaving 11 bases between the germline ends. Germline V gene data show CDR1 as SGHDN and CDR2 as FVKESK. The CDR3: CASSHQGPYEKLFF. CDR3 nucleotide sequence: TGTGCCAGCAGCCATCAGGGCCCCTATGAAAAACTGTTTTTT.

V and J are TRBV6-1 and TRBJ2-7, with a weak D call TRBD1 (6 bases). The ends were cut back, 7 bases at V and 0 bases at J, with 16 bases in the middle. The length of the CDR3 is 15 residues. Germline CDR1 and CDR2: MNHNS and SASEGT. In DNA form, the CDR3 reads TGTGCCAGCAAAAGACAGGCCGAGCTCTCCTACGAGCAGTACTTC. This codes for CASKRQAELSYEQYF.

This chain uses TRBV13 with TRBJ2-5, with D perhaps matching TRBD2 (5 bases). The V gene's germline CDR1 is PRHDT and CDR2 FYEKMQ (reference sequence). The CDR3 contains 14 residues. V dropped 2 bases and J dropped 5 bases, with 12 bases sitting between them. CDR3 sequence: CASSLTPGMETQYF. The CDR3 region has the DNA TGTGCCAGCAGCTTAACGCCGGGAATGGAGACCCAGTACTTC.

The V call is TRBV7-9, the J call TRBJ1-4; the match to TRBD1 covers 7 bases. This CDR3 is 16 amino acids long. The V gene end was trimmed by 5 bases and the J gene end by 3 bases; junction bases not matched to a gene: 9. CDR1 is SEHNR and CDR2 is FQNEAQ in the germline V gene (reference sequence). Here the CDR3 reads CASSKATGSPNEKLFF. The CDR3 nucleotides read TGTGCCAGCAGCAAAGCGACAGGGAGTCCTAATGAAAAACTGTTTTTT.

This chain's CDR3 is CSVAALTGIGTDTQYF. The CDR3 DNA is TGCAGCGTGGCGGCCCTGACAGGGATCGGCACAGATACGCAGTATTTT. This sequence joins TRBV29-1 and TRBJ2-3, with 7 bases that match TRBD1. CDR1 and CDR2 (germline): SQVTM, ANQGSEA. This CDR3 is built from 16 residues. V lost 6 bases and J lost 1; bases outside the gene matches: 13.